What follows describes a single TCR beta chain. What it recognizes is unknown. The data originate from a study of vaccination effects on CD4 cells after COVID-19. CDR3 length: 13 residues. In germline, CDR1 is LNHDA, CDR2 SQIVND (reference sequence). V lost 8 bases and J 0 bases, leaving 9 bases between the germline ends. Repertoires were generated with immunoSEQ multiplex PCR, while TCRdb's copy carries only in-frame clones and drops some. The sample comprises tens of thousands of clones, under 75% of which are singletons, and about 4.1% rests with the top ten. ViraFEST used viral peptide pools to expand antigen-specific CD4+ T cells before sequencing. Isolation of CD4+ T cells took place after 10 days of culture. Vaccine recipients lacked prior SARS-CoV-2 infection and had negative nucleocapsid antibodies.

The chain uses TRBV19 and TRBJ2-3; D is undetermined. The sequence was obtained from a human donor who received a COVID-19 vaccine. The starting material was CD4+ T cells from PBMCs cultured with HCoV-OC43 spike peptides, obtained before COVID-19 vaccination. Subset here: HCoV-OC43 spike overlapping peptide pool stimulation. The CDR3 spells CASAYLSTDTQYF. The CDR3, as DNA: TGTGCCAGTGCTTACCTGAGCACAGATACGCAGTATTTT.